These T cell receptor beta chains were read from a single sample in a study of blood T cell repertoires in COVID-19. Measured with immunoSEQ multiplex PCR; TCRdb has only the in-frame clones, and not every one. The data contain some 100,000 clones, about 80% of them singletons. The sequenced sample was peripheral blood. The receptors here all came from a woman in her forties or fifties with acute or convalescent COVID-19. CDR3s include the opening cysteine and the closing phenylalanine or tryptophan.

CDR3: CAISEIQGTEAFF
V: TRBV10-3
J: TRBJ1-1

CDR3: CASSAGTGNSPLHF
V: TRBV7-8
J: TRBJ1-6

CDR3: CASSLTDREAFF
V: TRBV5-1
J: TRBJ1-1

CDR3: CASTEPGQGYNEQFF
V: TRBV6-6
J: TRBJ2-1

CDR3: CASSFVGQMNTEAFF
V: TRBV6-5
J: TRBJ1-1

CDR3: CASSDREFYTEAFF
V: TRBV10-2
J: TRBJ1-1

CDR3: CATSGVAGSPGEQFF
V: TRBV24-1
J: TRBJ2-1

CDR3: CASSRQGGSGYTF
V: TRBV12-3/TRBV12-4
J: TRBJ1-2

CDR3: CASILQGSDYGYTF
V: TRBV3-1/TRBV3-2
J: TRBJ1-2

CDR3: CASREDSNSPLHF
V: TRBV6-5
J: TRBJ1-6

CDR3: CASSPQSPSDRGAYNSPLHF
V: TRBV5-1
J: TRBJ1-6

CDR3: CASSLTVLGTGNYGYTF
V: TRBV5-1
J: TRBJ1-2

CDR3: CASSSGRAIGLSYEQYF
V: TRBV11-2
J: TRBJ2-7

CDR3: CSVSSGLTNYGYTF
V: TRBV29-1
J: TRBJ1-2

CDR3: CTSSQQGAKGGESNQPQHF
V: TRBV1
J: TRBJ1-5

CDR3: CASSGEITNYGYTF
V: TRBV2
J: TRBJ1-2

CDR3: CASSEWRLGTDTQYF
V: TRBV6-1
J: TRBJ2-3

CDR3: CASSLAGGSYNEQFF
V: TRBV11-2
J: TRBJ2-1

CDR3: CASSQTGRLFF
V: TRBV3-1/TRBV3-2
J: TRBJ1-4

CDR3: CASSLFQGNYGYTF
V: TRBV28
J: TRBJ1-2

CDR3: CASSLPEGRGYTF
V: TRBV18
J: TRBJ1-2

CDR3: CASSLSGTYEQYF
V: TRBV3-1/TRBV3-2
J: TRBJ2-7

CDR3: CASSQGPARLGNEQFF
V: TRBV3-1/TRBV3-2
J: TRBJ2-1

CDR3: CASSYRSNEKLFF
V: TRBV6-2/TRBV6-3
J: TRBJ1-4

CDR3: CASSYSIYTPYGYTF
V: TRBV6-5
J: TRBJ1-2

CDR3: CASLPGGADTQYF
V: TRBV6-5
J: TRBJ2-3

CDR3: CASSPRTSGVYEQYF
V: TRBV5-1
J: TRBJ2-7

CDR3: CASSSGQLNTEAFF
V: TRBV11-3
J: TRBJ1-1

CDR3: CASSSTGSNSPLHF
V: TRBV7-3
J: TRBJ1-6

CDR3: CASIPNTGTEAFF
V: TRBV10-2
J: TRBJ1-1

CDR3: CASSLALGAVEAFF
V: TRBV7-9
J: TRBJ1-1

CDR3: CSARTGQAFF
V: TRBV20-1
J: TRBJ1-1

CDR3: CASRRQLNYEQYF
V: TRBV6-5
J: TRBJ2-7

CDR3: CASSLGEGPQHF
V: TRBV7-9
J: TRBJ1-5

CDR3: CASSYSYGTEAFF
V: TRBV6-5
J: TRBJ1-1

CDR3: CASSFDRGGTLHF
V: TRBV5-1
J: TRBJ1-6

CDR3: CASSSGTPSAKSYGYTF
V: TRBV28
J: TRBJ1-2